These 28 T cell receptor beta chains came from one sample sequenced in a study of blood T cell repertoires in COVID-19. The repertoire was sequenced with immunoSEQ multiplex PCR; TCRdb's copy has only in-frame clones and lacks some. This sample has 110,000 to 150,000 clones, with 88% found just once. The sequenced sample consisted of peripheral blood. These receptor sequences come from a man aged 65 to 85 with acute or convalescent COVID-19.

V usage is TRBV11-2 and J usage is TRBJ2-5; TRBD2 matches 14 bases. Looked up from germline, CDR1 is SGHAT and CDR2 is FQNNGV. V was pared by 4 bases and J by 2 bases, with 3 bases of the junction left unmatched. The CDR3 consists of 16 residues. The CDR3 reads CASSWTSGGRQETQYF. CDR3 nucleotides: TGTGCCAGCAGCTGGACTAGCGGGGGGCGGCAAGAGACCCAGTACTTC. The full variable domain, in which reference TRBV11-2 and TRBJ2-5 provide the parts outside the CDR3, is EAGVAQSPRYKIIEKRQSVAFWCNPISGHATLYWYQQILGQGPKLLIQFQNNGVVDDSQLPKDRFSAERLKGVDSTLKIQPAKLEDSAVYLCASSWTSGGRQETQYFGPGTRLLVL.

CDR3 in amino acids: CASSQGLAGGRNEQFF. The CDR3 region has the DNA TGCGCCAGCAGCCAGGGACTAGCGGGAGGGCGAAATGAGCAGTTCTTC. The rearrangement joins TRBV5-1 to TRBJ2-1; 16 bases align to TRBD2. CDR3 size: 16 residues. The germline gives CDR1 SGHRS, CDR2 YFSETQ. Unmatched junction bases numbered 5, after V lost 4 bases and J lost 7 bases.

The V gene is TRBV7-2, the J gene TRBJ2-3, with 8 bases identical to TRBD1. After removal of 6 bases from V and 0 bases from J, the junction contained 5 bases not matched to a gene. Germline CDR1 SGHTA, CDR2 FQGNSA. This CDR3 region has 15 residues. The CDR3 loop reads CASSWTGTSTDTQYF. Written as DNA, the CDR3 is TGTGCCAGCAGTTGGACAGGGACTAGCACAGATACGCAGTATTTT.

The chain carries TRBV9 and TRBJ2-3, with D perhaps TRBD2 (6 bases). Per the germline V gene, CDR1 is SGDLS and CDR2 is YYNGEE. The V end lost 0 bases, the J end lost 4 bases, and 15 bases lay between the germline ends. The CDR3 runs to 16 residues. The CDR3 protein is CASSVAASVSPDTQYF. DNA of the CDR3: TGTGCCAGCAGCGTAGCGGCTAGCGTATCACCAGATACGCAGTATTTT.

The chain has TRBV2 and TRBJ1-5; tentative D call: TRBD1 (5 bases). Deletions cut 3 bases from V and 7 bases from J, with 16 bases between. This CDR3 is 15 amino acids long. The germline V gene has CDR1 SNHLY and CDR2 FYNNEI. The CDR3 DNA is TGTGCCAGCAGTGAGCCAAATACGGGGGTGCAGCCCCAGCATTTT. Its protein product is CASSEPNTGVQPQHF.

This chain joins TRBV4-1 and TRBJ2-1, with TRBD2 matching 15 bases. J lost 6 bases, V lost 1 base, and 1 base had no gene match. In germline, CDR1 is MGHRA, CDR2 YSYEKL. The CDR3 spans 16 residues. Here the CDR3 DNA reads TGCGCCAGCAGCCAAGGGACTAGCGGGGGGGCCAATGAGCAGTTCTTC. Its translation is CASSQGTSGGANEQFF.

The chain is built from TRBV5-1 and TRBJ1-5; 8 bases match TRBD1. V lost 4 bases to trimming and J lost 3 bases; unmatched junction nucleotides: 3. CDR3 length: 14 residues. The V gene's germline CDR1 is SGHRS and CDR2 YFSETQ. The CDR3 coding sequence is TGCGCCAGCAGCCAGGGACAGGACAATCAGCCCCAGCATTTT. This gives the protein CASSQGQDNQPQHF.

The chain carries TRBV4-1 and TRBJ2-7, with a possible D match to TRBD1 (8 bases). The germline V and J ends were trimmed by 4 bases and 4 bases, with 23 bases remaining between them. The CDR3 totals 17 residues. Per the germline V gene, CDR1 is MGHRA and CDR2 is YSYEKL. Here the CDR3 reads CASSRTGTGGGSYEQYF. The CDR3 bases are TGCGCCAGCAGCCGAACCGGGACAGGCGGGGGCAGTTACGAGCAGTACTTC.

The chain couples TRBV28 to TRBJ1-3; 9 bases fit TRBD1. The CDR3 spans 15 residues. The germline V gene encodes CDR1 MDHEN and CDR2 SYDVKM. The junction had 7 bases not matched to a gene; V was cut back by 7 bases and J by 3 bases. CDR3 sequence: CASTRDRVSGNTIYF. The CDR3 DNA sequence: TGTGCCAGCACTAGGGACAGGGTTAGTGGAAACACCATATATTTT.

This chain joins TRBV12-3 or TRBV12-4 and TRBJ2-7, with D uncertain. CDR3 length: 13 residues. Trimming shortened V by 2 bases and J by 3 bases, and 8 bases separated the two germline ends. The CDR3 DNA sequence: TGTGCCAGCAGTTTAACGTCAGTCTACGAGCAGTACTTC. This gives the protein CASSLTSVYEQYF.

This clone was counted a single time. The V call is TRBV12-3 or TRBV12-4, the J call TRBJ2-5, with D maybe TRBD2 (5 bases). The germline V and J ends were trimmed by 4 bases and 5 bases, with 11 bases remaining between them. The CDR3 spans 13 residues. DNA for the CDR3: TGTGCCAGCAGTTCGGACTTCGTGGAGACCCAGTACTTC. Protein sequence: CASSSDFVETQYF.

V is TRBV21-1 and J is TRBJ2-1; the table names TRBD2, a call not compared with the DNA. TRBV21-1 is given as a pseudogene. The length of the CDR3 is 10 residues. The CDR3 sequence: CASSFGDQFF. CDR3 coding DNA: TGTGCCAGCAGCTTCGGAGATCAGTTCTTC.

This clone has a single count. V gene TRBV15 combines with J gene TRBJ2-3; 9 bases fit TRBD1. Per germline, CDR1 LNHNV and CDR2 YYDKDF (reference sequence). V shed 5 bases and J 4 bases; nucleotides not matched to a gene: 4. This CDR3 is 14 amino acids long. The CDR3 bases are TGTGCCACCAGCGCGGACAGGGGCCCAGATACGCAGTATTTT. This codes for CATSADRGPDTQYF.

The V gene is TRBV30, the J gene TRBJ2-7, with D possibly being TRBD2 (6 bases). Looked up from germline, CDR1 is GTSNPN and CDR2 is SVGIG (reference sequence). The V gene lost 2 bases and the J gene lost 2 bases, with 13 bases spanning the gap. CDR3 length: 14 residues. CDR3 region: CAWSKGEAPYEQYF. The DNA for the CDR3 is TGTGCCTGGAGTAAAGGGGAGGCCCCCTACGAGCAGTACTTC.

The rearrangement joins TRBV29-1 to TRBJ2-7, with 8 bases that match TRBD1. Per the germline V gene, CDR1 is SQVTM and CDR2 is ANQGSEA. V lost 0 bases to trimming and J lost 1 base; unmatched junction nucleotides: 5. This CDR3 region has 15 residues. CDR3 nucleotide sequence: TGCAGCGTTGAAGATCAGTACAGGGGGTCCTACGAGCAGTACTTC. This codes for CSVEDQYRGSYEQYF.

This chain joins TRBV7-8 and TRBJ1-1; D gene ambiguous. The V gene lost 5 bases and the J gene lost 0 bases, with 7 bases spanning the gap. Germline CDR1 is SGHVS and CDR2 is FQNEAQ. This CDR3 contains 13 residues. The CDR3 nucleotides read TGTGCCAGCAGCAGACTCATGAACACTGAAGCTTTCTTT. Amino acids: CASSRLMNTEAFF.

The gene calls are TRBV7-9 and TRBJ1-2; the D gene is possibly TRBD1 (6 bases). Germline lookup yields CDR1 SEHNR and CDR2 FQNEAQ (reference sequence). V gave up 5 bases and J gave up 8 bases, with 12 bases separating them. The CDR3 is made up of 12 amino acids. The CDR3 here is CASSPTGDGYTF. The CDR3 DNA reads as TGTGCCAGCAGCCCGACAGGAGACGGCTACACCTTC. Full variable domain (remainder filled in from reference TRBV7-9 and TRBJ1-2): DTGVSQNPRHKITKRGQNVTFRCDPISEHNRLYWYRQTLGQGPEFLTYFQNEAQLEKSRLLSDRFSAERPKGSFSTLEIQRTEQGDSAMYLCASSPTGDGYTFGSGTRLTVV.

The count of this clone is one. This chain connects TRBV19 to TRBJ2-5, with 9 bases that match TRBD1. V shed 9 bases and J 7 bases; nucleotides not matched to a gene: 12. The CDR3 runs 14 residues. Germline V lookup: CDR1 LNHDA, CDR2 SQIVND (reference sequence). The CDR3 DNA reads as TGTGCCAGCGAACCGGGACAGGGTTTTGGGACCCAGTACTTC. Amino acid sequence: CASEPGQGFGTQYF.

The CDR3 DNA is TGTGCCAGCAGTTACACAGGGGTTGGGGAAAAACTGTTTTTT. Translating it yields CASSYTGVGEKLFF. This chain links TRBV6-5 with TRBJ1-4, with 7 positions matching TRBD1. Germline CDR1 reads MNHEY; CDR2 reads SVGAGI. With V trimmed by 2 bases and J by 8 bases, 5 bases remained unmatched. The CDR3 totals 14 residues.

The chain employs TRBV24-1 and TRBJ1-2; maybe TRBD1 (6 bases). Germline CDR1 and CDR2: KGHDR and SFDVKD. The CDR3 covers 14 residues. The V gene lost 5 bases and the J gene lost 8 bases, with 17 bases spanning the gap. CDR3 sequence (DNA): TGTGCCACCAGTGCCCAAGGCGGGGGCAGCGGCTACACCTTC. As protein: CATSAQGGGSGYTF.

The rearrangement uses TRBV28 and TRBJ1-2; perhaps TRBD1 as D (6 bases). V shed 5 bases and J shed 7 bases, with 17 bases lying between them. The CDR3 sequence is 14 residues long. The V gene's germline CDR1 is MDHEN and CDR2 SYDVKM. Here the CDR3 DNA reads TGTGCCAGCAGTCCACCGGGTCCCAGGGGTGGCTACACCTTC. Protein sequence: CASSPPGPRGGYTF.

This clone showed up just a few times. The rearrangement links TRBV5-8 to TRBJ2-2; no clear D. Trimming removed 1 base at V and 4 bases at J, with 8 bases between. This CDR3 has 14 residues. The germline V gene encodes CDR1 SGHTS and CDR2 YDEGEE. This CDR3 is CASSLQIGTGELFF. CDR3 sequence (DNA): TGTGCCAGCAGCTTGCAAATCGGCACCGGGGAGCTGTTTTTT.

As for this clone: This sample also contains other DNA sequences that code for the same CDR3. This chain joins TRBV6-5 and TRBJ1-5; D unclear. The CDR3 runs to 12 residues. Per the germline V gene, CDR1 is MNHEY and CDR2 is SVGAGI. Trimming took off 7 bases at V and 2 bases at J, with 6 bases between the two ends. The CDR3 is CASNRGNQPQHF. Written as DNA, the CDR3 is TGTGCCAGCAATCGTGGCAATCAGCCCCAGCATTTT.

The chain combines TRBV4-1 with TRBJ2-3, with D unresolved. Germline loops: CDR1 MGHRA, CDR2 YSYEKL. Trimming stripped 4 bases from V and 3 bases from J, with 14 bases between. This CDR3 has 15 residues. This CDR3 is CASSRADHETDTQYF. The CDR3 region has the DNA TGCGCCAGCAGCCGGGCCGATCATGAAACAGATACGCAGTATTTT.

The J gene is TRBJ1-6, the V gene TRBV30; D unresolved. Germline CDR1 GTSNPN, CDR2 SVGIG (reference sequence). The CDR3 is made up of 16 amino acids. V lost 3 bases, J lost 8 bases, and 20 bases lay in between. The CDR3 protein is CAWREPGKIRDSPLHF. Here the CDR3 DNA reads TGTGCCTGGAGGGAGCCGGGTAAGATAAGAGATTCACCCCTCCACTTT.

Only one count was recorded for this clone. The chain is built from TRBV11-2 and TRBJ1-2, with TRBD1 matching 7 bases. The CDR3 loop spans 13 amino acids. CDR1 is SGHAT, CDR2 FQNNGV, per germline. The junction had 2 bases not matched to a gene; V was cut back by 5 bases and J by 2 bases. The CDR3 region has the DNA TGTGCCAGCAGCCCGGGACAGAACTATGGCTACACCTTC. Translation: CASSPGQNYGYTF.

The chain recombines TRBV29-1 with TRBJ2-6; D is unclear. CDR1 and CDR2 (germline): SQVTM, ANQGSEA. This CDR3 is built from 12 residues. Trimming took 7 bases from V and 1 from J, leaving 5 bases between them. This chain's CDR3 is CSAASGANVLTF. The CDR3 DNA is TGCAGCGCAGCGTCTGGGGCCAACGTCCTGACTTTC.

The J gene is TRBJ2-7, the V gene TRBV19, with D unresolved. The CDR3 is 14 amino acids. Looked up from germline, CDR1 is LNHDA and CDR2 is SQIVND (reference sequence). V lost 0 bases and J 6 bases, leaving 12 bases between the germline ends. CDR3 DNA sequence: TGTGCCAGTAGTATAGATCTGATGGCTTTCGAGCAGTACTTC. Residues: CASSIDLMAFEQYF.